One and the same sample provided the 6 T cell receptor beta chains below, sequenced in a study of CD8 T cells in ankylosing spondylitis. TCRdb used MiXCR to reprocess the 5' RACE reads, holding one entry per CDR3 protein. This table has approximately 260,000 distinct CDR3 sequences, more than 15% appearing once. The sample was blood, either unsorted or a sorted T cell fraction (not recorded which). These receptors came from a male donor with ankylosing spondylitis or in good health (not recorded which).

The chain uses TRBV6-2 or TRBV6-3 and TRBJ2-5; D gene unclear. Trimming cost V 6 bases and J 4 bases, with 18 bases left between them. The germline V gene encodes CDR1 MNHEY and CDR2 SVGEGT. This CDR3 region has 15 residues. Written as DNA, the CDR3 is TGTGCCAGCAGAATATACAGCGATCCGGGAGAGACCCAGTACTTC. Translation: CASRIYSDPGETQYF.

This clonotype was seen a handful of times. V is TRBV7-2 and J is TRBJ2-3, with no clear D. The germline V and J ends were trimmed by 1 base and 6 bases, with 17 bases remaining between them. The CDR3 loop spans 16 amino acids. Germline V gene sequence: CDR1 SGHTA, CDR2 FQGNSA. The DNA of the CDR3 is TGTGCCAGCAGCTTAGTGGTGACTCTACTGTTGGATACGCAGTATTTT. Protein sequence: CASSLVVTLLLDTQYF. The whole variable domain, filled in from reference TRBV7-2 and TRBJ2-3, reads GAGVSQSPSNKVTEKGKDVELRCDPISGHTALYWYRQSLGQGLEFLIYFQGNSAPDKSGLPSDRFSAERTGGSVSTLTIQRTQQEDSAVYLCASSLVVTLLLDTQYFGPGTRLTVL.

This clonotype was detected a few times. V and J are TRBV12-3 or TRBV12-4 and TRBJ1-1; 7 bases are a match to TRBD1. This CDR3 comprises 16 residues. V lost 1 base and J lost 3; bases outside the gene matches: 8. CDR3 in amino acids: CASSLVLRGLDTEAFF. The CDR3, as DNA: TGTGCCAGCAGTTTAGTCCTTAGGGGGCTGGACACTGAAGCTTTCTTT.

V is TRBV20-1 and J is TRBJ2-5; D perhaps matches TRBD1 (6 bases). CDR1 is DFQATT and CDR2 is SNEGSKA in the germline V gene (reference sequence). Trimming removed 3 bases from V and 4 bases from J, with 12 bases in between. The CDR3 has 13 residues. The CDR3: CSARRTEGETQYF. The CDR3 DNA is TGCAGTGCTAGGAGGACAGAGGGAGAGACCCAGTACTTC.

The chain couples TRBV12-5 to TRBJ1-1; 10 positions agree with TRBD1. This CDR3 is 17 amino acids long. V shed 2 bases, J shed 4 bases, and the junction held 10 bases outside the gene matches. Per germline, CDR1 LGHNT and CDR2 FRNRAP. The CDR3, as DNA: TGTGCTAGTGGTTTGCCGGACAGGGGGGCATGGAGCACTGAAGCTTTCTTT. Amino acids: CASGLPDRGAWSTEAFF. The entire variable domain, with the rest obtained from reference TRBV12-5 and TRBJ1-1, is as follows: DARVTQTPRHKVTEMGQEVTMRCQPILGHNTVFWYRQTMMQGLELLAYFRNRAPLDDSGMPKDRFSAEMPDATLATLKIQPSEPRDSAVYFCASGLPDRGAWSTEAFFGQGTRLTVV.

This clonotype appeared a few times. This chain links TRBV7-6 with TRBJ2-3; 9 bases are shared with TRBD1. Germline assignment: CDR1 SGHVS and CDR2 FNYEAQ. V lost 3 bases, J lost 2 bases, and 3 bases stayed unmatched. The CDR3 runs to 15 residues. The CDR3, as DNA: TGTGCCAGCAGCTTTACAGGGGGCTACACAGATACGCAGTATTTT. Translated, it gives CASSFTGGYTDTQYF.